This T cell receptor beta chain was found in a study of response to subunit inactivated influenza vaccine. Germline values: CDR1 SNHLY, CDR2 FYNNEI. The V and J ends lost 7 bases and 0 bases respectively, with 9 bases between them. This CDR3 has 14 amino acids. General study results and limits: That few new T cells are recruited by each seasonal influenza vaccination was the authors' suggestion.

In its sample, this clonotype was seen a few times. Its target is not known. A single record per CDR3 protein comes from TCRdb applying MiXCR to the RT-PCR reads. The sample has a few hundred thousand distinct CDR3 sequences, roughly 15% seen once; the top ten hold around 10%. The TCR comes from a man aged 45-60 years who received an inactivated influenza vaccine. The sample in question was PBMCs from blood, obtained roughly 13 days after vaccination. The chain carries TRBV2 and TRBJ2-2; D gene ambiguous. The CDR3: CASKLSANTGELFF. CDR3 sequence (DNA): TGTGCCAGCAAGTTGTCAGCGAACACCGGGGAGCTGTTTTTT.